Shown below are 10 T cell receptor beta chains from a single sample sequenced in a study of cytomegalovirus exposure and HLA in healthy donors. PCR primers comprised 60 Vbeta and 13 Jbeta primers. TCRdb keeps only in-frame clones here, not all; method: immunoSEQ multiplex PCR. The sample has 200,000 to 250,000 clones, 75% to 80% seen once; the top ten hold roughly 2%. Sequenced input: PBMCs. These receptors were taken from a man between 18 and 35 years old in good health and CMV-seronegative.

V usage is TRBV7-2 and J usage is TRBJ2-7; D is unclear. The V end was cut by 2 bases, the J end by 2 bases, with 7 bases between. The CDR3 length is 13 residues. Germline V gene lookup returns CDR1 SGHTA and CDR2 FQGNSA. The CDR3 sequence: CASSLQITYEQYF. CDR3 nucleotide sequence: TGTGCCAGCAGCTTACAGATTACCTACGAGCAGTACTTC.

The V gene is TRBV9, the J gene TRBJ2-1; 12 nucleotides match TRBD2. V trimming: 0 bases; J trimming: 5 bases; junction bases outside the gene matches: 15. The CDR3 sequence is 20 residues long. The germline CDR1 and CDR2 sequences are SGDLS and YYNGEE. CDR3 sequence (DNA): TGTGCCAGCAGCGTAGTTGCAGGACTAGCGGGAAGTTCTACCCACAATGAGCAGTTCTTC. Translation: CASSVVAGLAGSSTHNEQFF.

In its sample, this clone was seen a few times. The chain couples TRBV7-6 to TRBJ2-7; D unresolved. The CDR3 consists of 15 residues. Germline V gene lookup returns CDR1 SGHVS and CDR2 FNYEAQ. V was clipped by 1 base and J by 3 bases, with 13 bases between them. The CDR3 region has the DNA TGTGCCAGCAGCTTAGGGTCGAACAAAAACTACGAGCAGTACTTC. This translates into CASSLGSNKNYEQYF.

V is TRBV14 and J is TRBJ1-2; 12 positions agree with TRBD1. This CDR3 is 15 amino acids long. V lost 4 bases and J lost 4; bases outside the gene matches: 4. Germline V lookup: CDR1 SGHDN, CDR2 FVKESK. The CDR3 is CASSRGQGAGYGYTF. CDR3 nucleotides: TGTGCCAGCAGCCGGGGACAGGGGGCTGGCTATGGCTACACCTTC.

This sequence joins TRBV15 and TRBJ1-3, with a possible D match to TRBD1 (6 bases). Trimming took 3 bases from V and 6 from J, leaving 9 bases between them. Germline V gene sequence: CDR1 LNHNV, CDR2 YYDKDF (reference sequence). This CDR3 is built from 13 residues. The CDR3 sequence is CATSRGQENTIYF. For the CDR3, the DNA is TGTGCCACCAGCAGGGGACAAGAAAACACCATATATTTT.

As regards this clone: Other DNA sequences in the sample encode the same CDR3. This chain joins TRBV19 and TRBJ2-7, with D unresolved. The CDR3 consists of 12 residues. V shed 5 bases and J shed 0 bases, with 5 bases lying between them. Germline CDR1 LNHDA, CDR2 SQIVND (reference sequence). The DNA of the CDR3 is TGTGCCAGTAGTTCGTCCTCCTACGAGCAGTACTTC. Encoded protein: CASSSSSYEQYF.

The rearrangement joins TRBV6-5 to TRBJ2-5; 9 nucleotides agree with TRBD1. The assigned J gene may be wrong: the sequence end matches TRBJ2-7 better. The germline V gene encodes CDR1 MNHEY and CDR2 SVGAGI. The CDR3 totals 13 residues. Here the CDR3 reads CASSRDRAYEQYF. CDR3 in DNA: TGTGCCAGCAGCCGGGACAGGGCGTACGAGCAGTACTTC.

The chain is built from TRBV29-1 and TRBJ2-4; TRBD1 is a possible D gene (5 bases). Germline-derived CDR1 and CDR2 are SQVTM and ANQGSEA. The CDR3 extends over 12 amino acids. Trimming shortened V by 6 bases and J by 9 bases, and 15 bases separated the two germline ends. The CDR3 region has the DNA TGCAGCGTGAACGACAGTAGGGGCATTCAGTACTTC. Translated: CSVNDSRGIQYF.

The rearrangement joins TRBV6-1 to TRBJ1-4, with 11 bases identical to TRBD1. The CDR3 is made up of 14 amino acids. The J segment lost 7 bases and the V segment lost 6 bases, leaving 4 bases of the junction unmatched. CDR1 MNHNS and CDR2 SASEGT come from the germline V gene. The DNA of the CDR3 is TGTGCCAGCAGACGGACAGGGGGCGGTGAAAAACTGTTTTTT. It encodes CASRRTGGGEKLFF.

This clone was seen a single time. This chain links TRBV30 with TRBJ1-2, with TRBD1 matching 9 bases. Per germline, CDR1 GTSNPN and CDR2 SVGIG (reference sequence). V lost 4 bases and J lost 8; bases outside the gene matches: 8. The CDR3 length is 13 residues. This CDR3 reads CAWTGTGGGGYTF. In DNA, the CDR3 is TGTGCCTGGACGGGTACAGGGGGCGGGGGCTACACCTTC.